This T cell receptor (beta chain) was profiled in a study of blood T cells in healthy people across ages. Study-level findings and limits: Percentage of naive T cells showed a strong correlation with TCR beta diversity.

This CDR3 spans 12 amino acids. Trimming left V 8 bases short and J 9 bases short, with 14 bases between. Germline V gene data show CDR1 as SNHLY and CDR2 as FYNNEI. This clonotype was found a few times. Its target is not known. Primers used in a second PCR of roughly 7 to 12 cycles were a sample-barcoded 5' primer and a J-beta primer mix. TCRdb called the 5' RACE reads again in MiXCR, with one record for every CDR3 protein. The sample consists of 1.5 million to 2 million distinct CDR3 sequences, 28% of them appearing once. It was around 9 milliliters of peripheral blood that were drawn from each donor.

Sequencing was performed on blood. The V gene is TRBV2, the J gene TRBJ2-1; D may match TRBD1 or TRBD2 (5 bases each). This TCR came from a woman aged 30 to 39 in good health. CDR3 residues: CASEGLAGEQFF. The CDR3 region has the DNA TGTGCCAGCGAGGGGCTAGCTGGTGAGCAGTTCTTC.